The T cell receptor (beta chain) described here comes from a study of spatial heterogeneity in lung cancer. Whole-study context: Every unique TCR and UMI combination, on average, appeared more than ten times in raw reads. Study findings and constraints: Among blood samples, ubiquitous expanded tumor TCRs appeared more at resection than at follow-up.

Between the trimmed V and J ends, which lost 5 bases and 6 bases, there was a span of 13 bases. The CDR3 is 13 residues long. CDR1 and CDR2 (germline): SEHNR, FQNEAQ (reference sequence). Sample time point: sample taken at primary tumor resection. TCRs were sequenced from unsorted whole RNA of tumor, nontumor lung or PBMC. This clonotype rates as large (0.1 to 1%). Its antigen is as yet unknown. One entry per CDR3 protein, called by TCRdb with MiXCR from the 5' RACE reads. Altogether about 30,000 distinct CDR3 sequences are present, 8.4% being singletons, with the ten largest covering about 37%. The sequencing here drew on PBMCs, taken at surgery. The TCR was taken from a female donor with early-stage non-small cell lung cancer. The rearrangement links TRBV7-9 to TRBJ1-1; tentative D call: TRBD1 (6 bases). The CDR3 DNA sequence: TGTGCCAGCAGCCCTACAGGGAAAGCTGAAGCTTTCTTT. This sequence encodes CASSPTGKAEAFF.